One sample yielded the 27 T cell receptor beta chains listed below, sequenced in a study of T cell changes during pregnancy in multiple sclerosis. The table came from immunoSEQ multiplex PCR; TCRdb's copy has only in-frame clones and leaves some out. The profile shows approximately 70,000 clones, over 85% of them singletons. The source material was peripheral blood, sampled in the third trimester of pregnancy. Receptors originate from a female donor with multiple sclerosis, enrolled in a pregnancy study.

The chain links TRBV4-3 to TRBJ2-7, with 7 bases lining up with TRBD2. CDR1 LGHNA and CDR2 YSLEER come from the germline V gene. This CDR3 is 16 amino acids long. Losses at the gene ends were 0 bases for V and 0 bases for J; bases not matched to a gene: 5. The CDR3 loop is CASSQDLAVSSYEQYF. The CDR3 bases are TGCGCCAGCAGCCAAGACCTAGCGGTCAGCTCCTACGAGCAGTACTTC.

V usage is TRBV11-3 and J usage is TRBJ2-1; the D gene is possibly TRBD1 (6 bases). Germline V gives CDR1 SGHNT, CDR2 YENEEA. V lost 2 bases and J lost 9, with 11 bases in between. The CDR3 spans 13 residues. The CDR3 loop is CASSLSQGSEQFF. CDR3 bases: TGTGCCAGCAGCTTAAGTCAGGGGAGTGAGCAGTTCTTC.

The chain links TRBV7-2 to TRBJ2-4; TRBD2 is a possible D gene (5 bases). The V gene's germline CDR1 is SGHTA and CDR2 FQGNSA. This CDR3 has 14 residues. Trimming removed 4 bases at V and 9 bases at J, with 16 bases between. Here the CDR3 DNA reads TGTGCCAGCAGCTCTGGGTTAGTTGAGGGCATTCAGTACTTC. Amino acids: CASSSGLVEGIQYF.

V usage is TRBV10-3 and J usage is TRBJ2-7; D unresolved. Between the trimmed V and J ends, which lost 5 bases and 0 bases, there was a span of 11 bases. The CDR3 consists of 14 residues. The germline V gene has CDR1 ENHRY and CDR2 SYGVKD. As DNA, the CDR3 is TGTGCCATCAGTCCGTCAGGCGACTCCTACGAGCAGTACTTC. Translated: CAISPSGDSYEQYF.

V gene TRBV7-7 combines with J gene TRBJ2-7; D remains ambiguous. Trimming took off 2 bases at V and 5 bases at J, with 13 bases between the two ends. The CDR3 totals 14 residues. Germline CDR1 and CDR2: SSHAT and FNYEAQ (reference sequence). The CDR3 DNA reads TGTGCCAGCAGCTTATTTGGTAGAATCCACGAGCAGTACTTC. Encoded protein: CASSLFGRIHEQYF.

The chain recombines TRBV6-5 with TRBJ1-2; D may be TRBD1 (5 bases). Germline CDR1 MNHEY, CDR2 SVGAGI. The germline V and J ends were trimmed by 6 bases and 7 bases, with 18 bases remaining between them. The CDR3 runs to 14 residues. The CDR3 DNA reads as TGTGCCAGCAGAGCAGAGACAGCTTCGGGTGGCTACACCTTC. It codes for CASRAETASGGYTF.

CDR3 sequence: CASSLTAGEGTDTQYF. The CDR3 region has the DNA TGTGCCAGTAGTCTTACAGCGGGAGAGGGGACAGATACGCAGTATTTT. V and J are TRBV19 and TRBJ2-3; 8 bases are a match to TRBD2. The CDR3 consists of 16 residues. The junction had 10 bases not matched to a gene; V was cut back by 5 bases and J by 3 bases. Germline values: CDR1 LNHDA, CDR2 SQIVND (reference sequence).

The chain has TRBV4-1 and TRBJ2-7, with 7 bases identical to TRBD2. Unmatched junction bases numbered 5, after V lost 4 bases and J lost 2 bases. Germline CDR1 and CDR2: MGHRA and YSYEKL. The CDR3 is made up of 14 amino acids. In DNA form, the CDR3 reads TGCGCCAGCAGCCGAGGACTAGGGGCCTACGAGCAGTACTTC. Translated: CASSRGLGAYEQYF.

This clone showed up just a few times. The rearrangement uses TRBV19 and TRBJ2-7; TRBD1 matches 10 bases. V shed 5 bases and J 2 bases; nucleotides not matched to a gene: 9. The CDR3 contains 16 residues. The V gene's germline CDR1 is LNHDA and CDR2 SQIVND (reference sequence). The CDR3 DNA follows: TGTGCCAGTAGTCCCGGGACGGGACAGGGGACCTACGAGCAGTACTTC. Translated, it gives CASSPGTGQGTYEQYF.

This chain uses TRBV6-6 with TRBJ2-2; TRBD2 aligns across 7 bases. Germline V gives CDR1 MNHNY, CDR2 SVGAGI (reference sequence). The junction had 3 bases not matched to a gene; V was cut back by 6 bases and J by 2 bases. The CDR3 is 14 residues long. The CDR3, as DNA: TGTGCCAGCAGGAGGGACTATAACACCGGGGAGCTGTTTTTT. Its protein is CASRRDYNTGELFF.

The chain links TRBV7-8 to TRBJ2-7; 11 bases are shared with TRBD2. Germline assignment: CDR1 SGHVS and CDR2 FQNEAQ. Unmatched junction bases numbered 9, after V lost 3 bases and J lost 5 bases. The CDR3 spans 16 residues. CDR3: CASSFRRLAGNDEQYF. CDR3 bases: TGTGCCAGCAGCTTTAGAAGACTAGCGGGAAACGACGAGCAGTACTTC.

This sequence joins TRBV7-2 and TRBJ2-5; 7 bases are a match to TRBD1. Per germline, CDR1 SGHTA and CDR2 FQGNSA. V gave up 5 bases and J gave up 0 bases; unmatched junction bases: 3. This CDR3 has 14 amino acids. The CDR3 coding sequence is TGTGCCAGCAGCGCCGACAGGGACCAAGAGACCCAGTACTTC. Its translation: CASSADRDQETQYF.

CDR3 sequence reads: CASSLGQGMVHEQYF. DNA for the CDR3: TGCGCCAGCAGCTTAGGACAGGGCATGGTCCACGAGCAGTACTTC. V and J are TRBV5-1 and TRBJ2-7, with 8 positions matching TRBD1. The CDR3 has 15 residues. J lost 5 bases, V lost 2 bases, and 9 bases had no gene match. The V gene's germline CDR1 is SGHRS and CDR2 YFSETQ.

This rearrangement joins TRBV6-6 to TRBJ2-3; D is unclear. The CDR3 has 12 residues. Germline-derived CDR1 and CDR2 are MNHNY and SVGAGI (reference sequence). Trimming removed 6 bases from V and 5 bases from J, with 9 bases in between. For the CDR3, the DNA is TGTGCCAGCAGCCCGACGGGAGATACGCAGTATTTT. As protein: CASSPTGDTQYF.

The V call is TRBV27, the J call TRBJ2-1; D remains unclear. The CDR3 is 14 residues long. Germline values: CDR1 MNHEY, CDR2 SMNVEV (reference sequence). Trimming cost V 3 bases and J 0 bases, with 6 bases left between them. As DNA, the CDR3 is TGTGCCAGCAGTTTGGCGGTCTCCTACAATGAGCAGTTCTTC. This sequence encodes CASSLAVSYNEQFF.

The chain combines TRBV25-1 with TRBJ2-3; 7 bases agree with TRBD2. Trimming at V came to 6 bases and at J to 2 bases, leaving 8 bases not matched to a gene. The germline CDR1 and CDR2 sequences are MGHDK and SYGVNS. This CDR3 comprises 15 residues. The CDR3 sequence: CASSKRGEYTDTQYF. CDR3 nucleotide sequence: TGTGCCAGCAGCAAGCGGGGAGAGTACACAGATACGCAGTATTTT.

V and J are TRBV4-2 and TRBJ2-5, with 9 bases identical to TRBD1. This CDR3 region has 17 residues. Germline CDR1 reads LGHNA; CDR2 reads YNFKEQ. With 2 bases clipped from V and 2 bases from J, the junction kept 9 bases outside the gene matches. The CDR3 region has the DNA TGTGCCAGCAGCCAAACGTCCGGGACAGGGTTGCAAGAGACCCAGTACTTC. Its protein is CASSQTSGTGLQETQYF.

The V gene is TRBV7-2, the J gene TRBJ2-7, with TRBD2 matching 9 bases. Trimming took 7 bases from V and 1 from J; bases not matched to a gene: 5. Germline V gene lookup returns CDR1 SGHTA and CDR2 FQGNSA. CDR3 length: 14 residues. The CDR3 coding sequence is TGTGCCAGCAACGCGGGAGGGAAATCCTACGAGCAGTACTTC. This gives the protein CASNAGGKSYEQYF.

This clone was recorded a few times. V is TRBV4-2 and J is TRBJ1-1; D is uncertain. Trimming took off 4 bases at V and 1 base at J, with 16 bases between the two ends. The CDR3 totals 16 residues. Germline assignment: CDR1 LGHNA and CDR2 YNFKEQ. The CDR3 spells CASSLPRVGGNTEAFF. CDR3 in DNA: TGTGCCAGCAGCCTCCCGCGGGTGGGAGGGAACACTGAAGCTTTCTTT.

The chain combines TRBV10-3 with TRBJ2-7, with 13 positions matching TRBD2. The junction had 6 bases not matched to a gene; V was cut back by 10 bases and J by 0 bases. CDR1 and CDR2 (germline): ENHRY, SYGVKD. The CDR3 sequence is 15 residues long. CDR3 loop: CATTTSGRHSYEQYF. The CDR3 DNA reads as TGTGCCACTACGACTAGCGGGAGGCACTCCTACGAGCAGTACTTC.

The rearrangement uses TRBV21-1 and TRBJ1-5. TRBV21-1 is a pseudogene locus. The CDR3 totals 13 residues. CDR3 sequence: CASTVDGNQPQHF. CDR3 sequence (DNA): TGTGCCAGCACCGTGGACGGGAACCAGCCCCAGCATTTT.

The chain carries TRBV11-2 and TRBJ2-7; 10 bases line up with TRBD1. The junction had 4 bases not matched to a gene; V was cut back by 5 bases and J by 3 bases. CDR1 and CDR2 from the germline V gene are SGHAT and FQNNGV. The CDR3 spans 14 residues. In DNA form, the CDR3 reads TGTGCCAGCAGCCCGACAGGGGGCCACTACGAGCAGTACTTC. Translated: CASSPTGGHYEQYF.

CDR3 sequence (DNA): TGTGCCAGCAGCCGAGACAGGGGTGGCACCGGGGAGCTGTTTTTT. Residues: CASSRDRGGTGELFF. V usage is TRBV11-1 and J usage is TRBJ2-2; 8 positions agree with TRBD1. This CDR3 comprises 15 residues. The germline CDR1 and CDR2 sequences are SGHAT and FQDESV (reference sequence). Germline trimming cut 5 bases from V and 4 bases from J; bases unmatched to any gene: 6. Filled out from reference TRBV11-1 and TRBJ2-2, the complete variable domain reads EAEVAQSPRYKITEKSQAVAFWCDPISGHATLYWYRQILGQGPELLVQFQDESVVDDSQLPKDRFSAERLKGVDSTLKIQPAELGDSAMYLCASSRDRGGTGELFFGEGSRLTVL.

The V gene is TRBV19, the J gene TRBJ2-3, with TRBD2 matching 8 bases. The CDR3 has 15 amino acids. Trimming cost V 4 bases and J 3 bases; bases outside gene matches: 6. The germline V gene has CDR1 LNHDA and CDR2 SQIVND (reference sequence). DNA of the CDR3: TGTGCCAGTAGTACCCTCGCGGGAGGAACAGATACGCAGTATTTT. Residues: CASSTLAGGTDTQYF.

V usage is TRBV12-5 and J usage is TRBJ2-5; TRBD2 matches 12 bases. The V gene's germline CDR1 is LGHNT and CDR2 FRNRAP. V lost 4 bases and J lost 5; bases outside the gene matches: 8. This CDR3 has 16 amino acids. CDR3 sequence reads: CASGSVTSGSSETQYF. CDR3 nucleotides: TGTGCTAGTGGTTCGGTGACTAGCGGGAGTTCGGAGACCCAGTACTTC.

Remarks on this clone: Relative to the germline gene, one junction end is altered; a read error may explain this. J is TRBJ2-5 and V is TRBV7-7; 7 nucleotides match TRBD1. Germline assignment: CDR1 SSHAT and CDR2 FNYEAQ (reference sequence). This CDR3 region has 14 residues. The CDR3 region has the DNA TGTGCTAGCAGCAAAAGAGGGGGCTTGGAGACCCAGTACTTC. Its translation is CASSKRGGLETQYF.

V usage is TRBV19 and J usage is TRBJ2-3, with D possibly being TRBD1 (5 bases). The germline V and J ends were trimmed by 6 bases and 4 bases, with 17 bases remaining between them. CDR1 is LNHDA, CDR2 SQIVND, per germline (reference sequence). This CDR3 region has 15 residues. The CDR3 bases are TGTGCCAGTAGGGACCCAGGGAACAGTCCAGATACGCAGTATTTT. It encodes CASRDPGNSPDTQYF.